These 12 T cell receptor beta chains originate from one sample sequenced in a study of cytomegalovirus exposure and HLA in healthy donors. Both 60 Vbeta primers and 13 Jbeta primers went into the PCR. Some clones are missing from TCRdb's copy, which holds only in-frame ones; the method was immunoSEQ multiplex PCR. This table has 200,000 to 250,000 clones, about 81% appearing once. Sequencing input: PBMCs. These receptor sequences come from a woman in her thirties or forties in good health and CMV-seropositive.

The chain uses TRBV9 and TRBJ1-1, with a weak D call TRBD1 (6 bases). V was clipped by 0 bases and J by 3 bases, with 9 bases between them. Germline CDR1 is SGDLS and CDR2 is YYNGEE. The CDR3 sequence is 14 residues long. CDR3: CASSVGTVYTEAFF. The CDR3 bases are TGTGCCAGCAGCGTAGGGACAGTCTACACTGAAGCTTTCTTT.

The V gene is TRBV4-3, the J gene TRBJ2-2; TRBD2 agrees at 11 bases. The CDR3 loop spans 17 amino acids. Germline V gene lookup returns CDR1 LGHNA and CDR2 YSLEER. The ends lost 0 bases at V and 4 bases at J; junction bases unmatched: 4. Written as DNA, the CDR3 is TGCGCCAGCAGCCAAGATAGGGGACTAGCGGCCACCGGGGAGCTGTTTTTT. It is translated as CASSQDRGLAATGELFF.

The chain is built from TRBV29-1 and TRBJ2-3; no definite D call. The CDR3 contains 10 residues. The germline gives CDR1 SQVTM, CDR2 ANQGSEA. V lost 7 bases and J 2 bases, leaving 4 bases between the germline ends. This chain's CDR3 is CSAYTDTQYF. The DNA of the CDR3 is TGCAGCGCTTACACAGATACGCAGTATTTT.

V gene TRBV29-1 combines with J gene TRBJ1-1; tentatively, D is TRBD1 (5 bases). The V and J ends lost 6 bases and 0 bases respectively, with 11 bases between them. The CDR3 spans 13 residues. Germline V gives CDR1 SQVTM, CDR2 ANQGSEA. The CDR3 DNA is TGCAGCGTCTGGACAAGCATGAACACTGAAGCTTTCTTT. Translation: CSVWTSMNTEAFF.

J is TRBJ2-2 and V is TRBV7-9, with a possible D match to TRBD2 (6 bases). The V gene's germline CDR1 is SEHNR and CDR2 FQNEAQ (reference sequence). There are 17 residues in the CDR3. The V gene lost 1 base and the J gene lost 7 bases, with 19 bases spanning the gap. The DNA of the CDR3 is TGTGCCAGCAGCTTAGTGGAGGGGAACCTTGCCCACGGGGAGCTGTTTTTT. It codes for CASSLVEGNLAHGELFF.

This chain links TRBV6-5 with TRBJ1-1; 7 positions agree with TRBD1. CDR1 is MNHEY, CDR2 SVGAGI, per germline. The ends lost 6 bases at V and 0 bases at J; junction bases unmatched: 4. This CDR3 is 14 amino acids long. CDR3 sequence (DNA): TGTGCCAGCAGACCCCAGGGGGTGAACACTGAAGCTTTCTTT. It codes for CASRPQGVNTEAFF.

The chain has TRBV9 and TRBJ2-3; D unclear. CDR1 and CDR2 (germline): SGDLS, YYNGEE. V lost 2 bases to trimming and J lost 5 bases, with 3 bases between them. The CDR3 is 11 residues long. The CDR3 coding sequence is TGTGCCAGCAGCGTCGGAGATACGCAGTATTTT. Its protein is CASSVGDTQYF.

V is TRBV27 and J is TRBJ1-1, with TRBD1 matching 7 bases. The CDR3 totals 14 residues. The V gene's germline CDR1 is MNHEY and CDR2 SMNVEV (reference sequence). V lost 5 bases, J lost 1 base, and 4 bases stayed unmatched. The CDR3 reads CASSRRDRNTEAFF. The CDR3 DNA reads TGTGCCAGCAGTCGTCGGGACAGGAACACTGAAGCTTTCTTT.

This clone occurred a few times. The chain couples TRBV5-4 to TRBJ2-1, with D uncertain. Germline values: CDR1 SGHNT, CDR2 YYREEE (reference sequence). The CDR3 loop spans 12 amino acids. The V gene lost 4 bases and the J gene lost 8 bases, with 10 bases spanning the gap. The CDR3 loop is CASSASRDEQFF. CDR3 nucleotide sequence: TGTGCCAGCAGCGCGTCCCGTGATGAGCAGTTCTTC.

A word on this clone: Other DNA sequences from this sample encode an identical CDR3 as well. The V gene is TRBV5-6, the J gene TRBJ2-3; 8 positions agree with TRBD1. Per germline, CDR1 SGHDT and CDR2 YYEEEE. CDR3 size: 17 residues. The ends lost 4 bases at V and 0 bases at J; junction bases unmatched: 10. In DNA form, the CDR3 reads TGTGCCAGCAGCCTCCTACGACAGGGGCCTAGCACAGATACGCAGTATTTT. Residues: CASSLLRQGPSTDTQYF.

This clone occurred a few times. The chain combines TRBV7-8 with TRBJ2-3; 14 nucleotides match TRBD2. Trimming took 4 bases from V and 4 from J; bases not matched to a gene: 4. The V gene's germline CDR1 is SGHVS and CDR2 FQNEAQ. The CDR3 contains 16 residues. CDR3 loop: CASSSGLAGVADTQYF. The CDR3 coding sequence is TGTGCCAGCAGCTCGGGACTAGCGGGGGTCGCAGATACGCAGTATTTT.

The chain links TRBV19 to TRBJ2-2; D perhaps matches TRBD2 (6 bases). Trimming left V 1 base short and J 2 bases short, with 14 bases between. The CDR3 length is 17 residues. Per the germline V gene, CDR1 is LNHDA and CDR2 is SQIVND (reference sequence). The CDR3: CASSIGWRGGNTGELFF. The CDR3 bases are TGTGCCAGTAGTATAGGATGGCGGGGCGGAAACACCGGGGAGCTGTTTTTT.